This T cell receptor beta chain stems from a study of shared clonotypes between healthy human individuals. Regarding the study as a whole: Rarefaction demonstrated incomplete sorted-subset sequencing despite large depth. When compared with the clonotypes that were shared by all four sorted-subset donors, the non-shared clonotypes turned out to have lower generation probabilities.

For every subset, genomic DNA was evenly distributed across several immunoSEQ plates. In replicate PCRs of sorted subsets, approximately 210 ng DNA, approximately 30,000 T cell genomes, was used. Libraries were prepared by immunoSEQ multiplex PCR; TCRdb keeps only in-frame clonotypes and omits some of them. Here the sample spans roughly 810,000 clones, roughly 96% being singletons. Turning to this clone: Its antigen is not known.

Naive-designated CD8 cells lacked CD45RO, were positively enriched for CCR7, and omitted terminally differentiated effector memory CD45RA+ cells. The clonotype originates from a man younger than 45 in good health. The sequencing input was naive CD8+ T cells sorted from blood.

CDR3 sequence (DNA): TGCAGCGTTGTGATGGTTGACAATGAGCAGTTCTTC. It encodes CSVVMVDNEQFF. V is TRBV29-1 and J is TRBJ2-1; D uncertain. The V and J ends lost 4 bases and 5 bases respectively, with 9 bases between them. This CDR3 has 12 residues. Germline V CDR1 and CDR2: SQVTM, ANQGSEA.